This entry describes one T cell receptor (beta chain). Its antigen is currently not known. No clone much larger than this one lies a single base away; base qualities are absent. The cysteine opens and the phenylalanine closes a CDR3 of 16 amino acids. Left in the record is the CDR3 DNA by itself, 48 bases read in frame from the first base. From a lookup of the germline V gene, CDR1 and CDR2 are LGHNA and YSLEER. V is cut back by 0 bases and J by 2 bases, with 1 base in the junction unmatched. The data stem from a study of cytomegalovirus exposure and HLA in healthy donors (dated by TCRdb to between 2016 and 2019). In terms of the full investigation: According to an earlier analysis of a few hundred of the donors, roughly 180 million T cells yielded roughly 100 million unique TCR beta sequences and approximately 300 Gb of sequence data. Of the approximately 370 genotyped donors, 81% were placed in the genetic ancestry cluster associated with self-reported Caucasian donors. Every repertoire in the discovery cohort had been generated on one and the same sequencing platform. The T cell repertoires of several hundred subjects were profiled by immunosequencing and related to cytomegalovirus serostatus. In an earlier analysis of roughly 600 of the donors, high-throughput TCR beta sequencing was used to judge whether each TCR beta V gene segment behaved as functional or pseudogenic. Along with the approximately 670-subject first cohort, a separate validation cohort of about 110 different subjects was used. Both class I and class II loci were covered by HLA typing, at four-digit resolution. Rather than using new phenotypic data, the later analysis identified candidate immune exposures from TCR beta sequences and from how often those sequences occurred across donors. Donor age, sex, ethnicity and CMV serostatus were compiled together with the repertoire data. An early release that covered roughly 600 HLA-typed donors contained approximately 320 gigabases of sequencing data and 65 million to 100 million unique TCR sequences. A later analysis re-examined previously published TCR beta repertoires from just over 650 donors and added high-resolution HLA genotyping to investigate patterns of TCR occurrence. Because of strong linkage in the cohort, a few DR-DQ haplotypes were treated as single units for association and clustering. High-throughput TCR immunosequencing, statistical association of individual TCRs with disease status, and machine learning were combined to predict cytomegalovirus infection status. Typing coverage varied by locus: roughly 620-640 donors for A, B, C, DRB1 and DQB1; roughly 560 for DQA1; about 570 for DPA1; approximately 470 for DPB1. The study aimed to test whether signatures of past pathogen exposure could be identified by cataloging public T cell receptors. Across some 400 genotyped donors of the cohort, an average of about 240,000 unique TCR beta nucleotide sequences per donor were sequenced, and roughly 18% of those sequences were non-productive. A later genetic analysis used genome-wide SNP genotypes for about 60% of the 666 donors, treating that subset as a discovery cohort.

Library creation used the immunoSEQ multiplex PCR assay. For the multiplex PCR, a mixture combining 60 forward primers for TCR Vbeta segments and 13 reverse primers for TCR Jbeta segments was used. The CDR3 region of rearranged TCR beta genes was amplified from genomic DNA by a multiplex PCR assay. Amplified TCR beta libraries were sequenced as 87-base-pair reads on the Illumina HiSeq System. The source study handled its data this way. Across the 600 to 700 repertoires, a later analysis counted roughly 84 million unique TCR beta chains, approximately 12 million of which were shared by at least two donors. Raw reads were error-corrected and collapsed into unique sequences by a nearest-neighbor algorithm in which closely related sequences were merged to remove PCR and sequencing errors. To assign V, D and J gene segments, CDR3 sequences were aligned to IMGT reference sequences. For a sequence to be retained, at least a six-nucleotide match to both a V gene segment and a J gene segment was required. Rearrangements were called productive when the CDR3 lacked stop codons and stayed in frame with V and J; all others were non-productive. CDR3 was defined according to IMGT convention as the region running from the second conserved V-encoded cysteine to the conserved J-encoded phenylalanine. Sequences without an unambiguous match to a single V gene segment were excluded from the earlier analysis of almost 600 of the donors. In an earlier analysis of some 590 of the donors, a V segment was called functional when productive rearrangements were above 56.7%, and segregating when the standard deviation between donors exceeded 5%. A statistical classification framework was built to diagnose cytomegalovirus status from the catalog of TCR beta chain sequences. In a later analysis, V and J genes were assigned by comparing TCR nucleotide sequences against IMGT/GENE-DB human TR gene sequences. In a later analysis, CDR3 sequences and most-parsimonious VDJ recombination scenarios were assigned using the TCRdist pipeline. In a later analysis, every TCR beta chain was defined by the combination of its CDR3 amino acid sequence and its V-gene family, and reads without a unique V-gene family were dropped. A later analysis removed 500 to 650 highly shared, low-generation-probability nucleotide sequences to deal with suspected cross-contamination and a sequencing artifact. For each public chain, a later analysis derived a clonal expansion index from normalized ranks of inferred template counts within each repertoire. In a later analysis, generation probabilities were computed with a VDJ recombination model fitted to out-of-frame rearrangements, and the resulting probabilities were checked against IGoR. A later analysis scored TCR-TCR, TCR-HLA and TCR-CMV co-occurrence with hypergeometric tests, applying a repertoire-size bias correction to TCR pairs. To estimate false discovery rates, a later analysis permuted the HLA or CMV assignments 20 times. In a later analysis, co-occurring TCRs were grouped using DBSCAN, and TCRdist sequence similarity was added for clustering within HLA-allele-positive subsets. Co-occurrence clustering excluded repertoires with fewer than 30,000 or more than 120,000 public chains, plus five with anomalous nucleotide sharing. What TCRdb holds here is the immuneACCESS table cut down to in-frame rearrangements. Part of the clones is not present; checked against another copy, under half of the missing clones reflect an unresolved V gene, and the others are unexplained. The D gene and trimming were derived from the DNA, and the V and J assignments and clone size from that table. The sample yields around 170,000 clones; around 73% were counted once. 1.4% of the sample is in the top ten clones.

In total, 600 or so healthy bone marrow donors made up the cohort. At the time of sampling, every cohort member was nominally healthy, though immune exposures that went unrecorded were likely present. The donor was CMV seronegative and was included in the group of approximately 350 seronegative cohort members. A peripheral blood sample was provided by each donor, and peripheral blood mononuclear cells were used for TCR beta sequencing. The Qiagen DNeasy Blood Extraction Kit was used to extract genomic DNA from the blood cell samples. Broader findings and caveats from the paper: In a later analysis, several top co-occurrence clusters were reported to appear linked to parvovirus B19, influenza, CMV and Epstein-Barr virus. The study gave a list of 150 to 200 TCR beta chains associated with cytomegalovirus. Because HLA typing was unavailable for some donors at each locus, only the typed subset was used in association tests. Roughly uniform sequencing depth across donors was assumed in presence/absence analyses, although this assumption may not hold. The authors suggested that the approach could potentially be extended to other disease states and immunological phenotypes. Some IMGT-functional V segments, including TRBV6-2 and TRBV6-3, could not be distinguished by the 87-base-pair reads and were therefore excluded. Linkage disequilibrium might explain the correlated functional status among segregating V segments, but an unknown experimental factor could not be ruled out. According to a later genetic analysis, donors in an Asian-associated ancestry cluster had fewer N-insertions in productive TCRs than the approximately 610-donor mean. Because counts were too low, some 17 rarely observed V segments, including chromosome 9 orphons, were left out of the earlier analysis of some 600 of the donors. A group of highly shared sequence variants was considered likely to be a technical artifact of the sequencing pipeline. Specific HLA alleles were associated with 15,000 to 20,000 TCR beta sequences at a false discovery rate of 0.05 in a later analysis. A further reported finding was that TCR beta sequences accurately predicted the HLA-A and HLA-B alleles for most subjects in the first cohort. According to a later analysis, TCR association rates differed among HLA loci, with DRB1 alleles showing the most associated TCRs and HLA-C alleles showing the fewest. A later analysis found that most CMV-associated TCR beta chains appeared HLA-restricted, with HLA associations seemingly driven largely by CMV exposure. In an earlier analysis of some 540 of the donors, most TCR beta V segments appeared in productive rearrangements about 87% or about 30% of the time, broadly matching IMGT annotations. In both the original and validation cohorts, the classifier was reported to diagnose cytomegalovirus status with high specificity and sensitivity. A few of the identified cytomegalovirus-associated TCR beta chains were confirmed in vitro to be specific for cytomegalovirus antigens. In a later analysis, HLA-associated TCR beta chains showed more clonal expansion and lower generation probabilities than non-associated chains that were equally common. This cohort had only TCR beta chains sequenced, and the lack of alpha or paired-chain data limited which features could be detected. An association between a missense DCLRE1C variant and V-gene and J-gene trimming of TCR beta chains was found in a later genetic analysis and replicated in an independent cohort. For the cohort, immune exposure information was limited to CMV serostatus. Across donors, most TCR sequences were observed very rarely, whereas some public TCRs were present in many individuals. Strong co-occurrence of HLA alleles, especially DR and DQ, made assigning TCR associations to individual alleles difficult.

The sequencing sample was made of PBMCs. This receptor was identified in a male donor in good health and CMV-seronegative. The V and J segments used are TRBV4-3 and TRBJ2-6, and TRBD1 matches 7 of the central bases. The CDR3: CASSQDTGAGANVLTF. The base sequence is TGCGCCAGCAGCCAAGATACAGGGGCTGGGGCCAACGTCCTGACTTTC.